This TCR beta chain was profiled in a study of STAT3 mutations in large granular lymphocyte leukemia. Turning to the study itself: More than half of T-LGLL patients received immunosuppressive therapy. Notes on the study in general: No sample exists from the first appearance of each clone. Every T-cell large granular lymphocyte leukemia patient had at least one immunodominant TCR beta clonotype.

From germline, CDR1 is SGHTA and CDR2 FQGTGA. Deletions cut 4 bases from V and 10 bases from J, with 8 bases between. CDR3 length equals 11 residues. This clone was counted a few times. Antigen unknown. TCRdb keeps only in-frame clones here, not all; method: immunoSEQ multiplex PCR. The table lists 10,000 to 15,000 clones, 88% of them singletons, with roughly an eighth in the top ten. This chain connects TRBV7-3 to TRBJ2-1; possible D gene TRBD1, 6 bases. Sequencing input: PBMCs. The sequence derives from a human donor with T large granular lymphocyte leukemia. Some clones in this sample may be carry-over from other donors' samples. The CDR3 bases are TGTGCCAGCAGCTCACAGGGCGAGCAGTTCTTC. Protein: CASSSQGEQFF.